This TCR beta chain was sequenced for a study of blood T cell repertoires in COVID-19. Libraries were prepared by immunoSEQ multiplex PCR; TCRdb keeps only in-frame clonotypes and omits some of them. This sample has 140,000 or so clones, with 65% to 85% found just once. V trimming: 5 bases; J trimming: 10 bases; junction bases outside the gene matches: 7. The CDR3 contains 15 residues. Germline V gene lookup returns CDR1 LGHDT and CDR2 YNNKEL (reference sequence). This chain connects TRBV3-1 (or the pseudogene TRBV3-2) to TRBJ2-1, with 14 positions matching TRBD2. Sequenced input: peripheral blood. This TCR derives from a man between 25 and 39 years old with COVID-19, enrolled during active disease. The DNA for the CDR3 is TGTGCCAGCAGCACCCGACTAGCGGGAGGGGGGGAGCAGTTCTTC. Translating it yields CASSTRLAGGGEQFF.